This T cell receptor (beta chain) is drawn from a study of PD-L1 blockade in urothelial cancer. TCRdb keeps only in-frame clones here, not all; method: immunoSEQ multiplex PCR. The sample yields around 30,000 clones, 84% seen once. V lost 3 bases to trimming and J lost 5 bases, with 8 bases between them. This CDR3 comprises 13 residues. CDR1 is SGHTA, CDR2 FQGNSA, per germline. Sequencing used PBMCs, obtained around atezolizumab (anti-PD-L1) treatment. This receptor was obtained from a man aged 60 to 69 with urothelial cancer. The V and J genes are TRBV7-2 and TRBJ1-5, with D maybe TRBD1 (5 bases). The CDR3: CASSLTDDQPQHF. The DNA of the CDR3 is TGTGCCAGCAGCTTGACAGATGATCAGCCCCAGCATTTT. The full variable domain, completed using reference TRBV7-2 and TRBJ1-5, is GAGVSQSPSNKVTEKGKDVELRCDPISGHTALYWYRQSLGQGLEFLIYFQGNSAPDKSGLPSDRFSAERTGGSVSTLTIQRTQQEDSAVYLCASSLTDDQPQHFGDGTRLSIL.